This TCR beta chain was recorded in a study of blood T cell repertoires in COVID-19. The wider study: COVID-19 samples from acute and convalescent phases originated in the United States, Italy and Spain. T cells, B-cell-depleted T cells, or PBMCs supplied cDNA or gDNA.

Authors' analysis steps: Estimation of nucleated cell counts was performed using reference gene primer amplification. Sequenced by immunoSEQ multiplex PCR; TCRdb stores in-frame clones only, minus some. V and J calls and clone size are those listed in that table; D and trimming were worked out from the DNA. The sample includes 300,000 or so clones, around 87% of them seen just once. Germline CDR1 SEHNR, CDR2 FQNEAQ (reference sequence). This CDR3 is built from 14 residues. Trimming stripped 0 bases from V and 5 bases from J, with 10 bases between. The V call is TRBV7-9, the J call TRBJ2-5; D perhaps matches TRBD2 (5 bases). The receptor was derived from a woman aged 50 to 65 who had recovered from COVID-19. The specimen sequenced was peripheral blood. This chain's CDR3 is CASSLAGGYETQYF. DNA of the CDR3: TGTGCCAGCAGCTTAGCCGGCGGGTATGAGACCCAGTACTTC.